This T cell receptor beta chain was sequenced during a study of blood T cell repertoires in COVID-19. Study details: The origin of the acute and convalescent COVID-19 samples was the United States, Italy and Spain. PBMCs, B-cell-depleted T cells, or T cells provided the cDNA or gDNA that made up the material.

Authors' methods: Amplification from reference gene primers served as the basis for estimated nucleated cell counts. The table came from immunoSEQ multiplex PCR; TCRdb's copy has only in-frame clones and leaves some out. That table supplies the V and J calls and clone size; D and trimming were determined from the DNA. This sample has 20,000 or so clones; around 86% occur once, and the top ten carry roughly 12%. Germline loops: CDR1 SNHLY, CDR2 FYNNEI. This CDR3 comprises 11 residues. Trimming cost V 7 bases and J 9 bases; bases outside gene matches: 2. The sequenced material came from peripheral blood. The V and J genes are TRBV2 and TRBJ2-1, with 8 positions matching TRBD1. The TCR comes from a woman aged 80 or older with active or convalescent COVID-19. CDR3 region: CASNTGGEQFF. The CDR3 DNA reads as TGTGCCAGCAACACAGGGGGTGAGCAGTTCTTC.